These T cell receptor beta chains were read from a single sample in a study of blood T cells in healthy people across ages. TCRdb recomputed calls from the 5' RACE reads with MiXCR, one row per CDR3 protein. The sample shows about 630,000 distinct CDR3 sequences, roughly 20% of them seen only once. The sequencing input was blood. The receptors originated from a man aged 65 to 79 in good health. Both conserved end residues are part of each CDR3.

TRBJ2-1 TRBV20-1 CSARTSGYTYNEQFF
TRBJ1-4 TRBV20-1 CSATPGGEFLGKLFF
TRBJ1-2 TRBV29-1 CSVAGQGAGGYTF
TRBJ2-2 TRBV6-2/TRBV6-3 CASSRPATGELFF
TRBJ1-2 TRBV4-3 CASSQDSGNYGYTF
TRBJ2-7 TRBV2 CASTGQAISYEQYF
TRBJ1-1 TRBV29-1 CSVEEGRDRAEAFF
TRBJ1-4 TRBV7-2 CATQKVAPSATNEKLFF
TRBJ1-1 TRBV6-6 CASSPLGNMNTEAFF
TRBJ2-5 TRBV29-1 CSVLRTGVVETQYF
TRBJ2-3 TRBV5-1 CASSLGSIDTQYF
TRBJ2-7 TRBV12-3/TRBV12-4 CASSHGPNTYEQYF
TRBJ1-2 TRBV3-1 CASSQGGTGLNYGYTF
TRBJ1-2 TRBV2 CASSGIPGTGIHGYTF
TRBJ2-2 TRBV20-1 CSATKPQGPGELFF
TRBJ2-5 TRBV27 CANRTSGSLETQYF
TRBJ2-5 TRBV15 CATSSSWTGFRRETQYF
TRBJ1-2 TRBV20-1 CSAQSVYGYTF
TRBJ1-2 TRBV6-6 CASSYTIGGGYGYTF
TRBJ1-4 TRBV2 CASSRSPLWTGYATNEKLFF
TRBJ2-1 TRBV9 CASSGPRGGRAQEQFF
TRBJ2-1 TRBV9 CASSVPGVGSYNEQFF
TRBJ2-2 TRBV5-3 CARSPDRAQSTGTPFRDGELFF
TRBJ2-5 TRBV20-1 CSAGLAVETQYF
TRBJ2-6 TRBV3-1 CASSLGGVSSGANVLTF